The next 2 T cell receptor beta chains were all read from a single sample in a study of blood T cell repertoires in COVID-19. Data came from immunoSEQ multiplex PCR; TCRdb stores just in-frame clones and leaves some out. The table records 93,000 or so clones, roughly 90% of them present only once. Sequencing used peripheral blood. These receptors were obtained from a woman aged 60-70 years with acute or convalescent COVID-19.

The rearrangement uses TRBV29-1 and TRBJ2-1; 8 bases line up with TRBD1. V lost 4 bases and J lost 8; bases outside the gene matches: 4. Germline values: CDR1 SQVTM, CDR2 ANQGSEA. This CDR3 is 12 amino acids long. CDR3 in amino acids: CSVGRGQYEQFF. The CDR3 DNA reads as TGCAGCGTTGGCAGGGGGCAGTATGAGCAGTTCTTC.

The CDR3 nucleotides read TGCAGTGCTAGTCGACACCCCACCGGGGAGCTGTTTTTT. It encodes CSASRHPTGELFF. This chain uses TRBV20-1 with TRBJ2-2; D remains ambiguous. V lost 3 bases and J 4 bases, leaving 9 bases between the germline ends. The germline CDR1 and CDR2 sequences are DFQATT and SNEGSKA (reference sequence). The CDR3 has 13 residues.